This T cell receptor (beta chain) was retrieved from a study of blood T cell repertoires in COVID-19. Study as a whole: T cells, B-cell-depleted T cells, or PBMCs provided the cDNA or gDNA that served as material.

In the original processing: Reference gene primers were amplified, and this amplification served to estimate nucleated cell counts. Measured with immunoSEQ multiplex PCR; TCRdb has only the in-frame clones, and not every one. The V and J calls and the clone size are those of that table, but D and trimming were determined from the DNA. There are roughly 200,000 clones in the sample; around 80% occur only once, and around 5.8% lies in the top ten. Trimming took off 5 bases at V and 2 bases at J, with 12 bases between the two ends. In germline, CDR1 is MNHEY, CDR2 SMNVEV (reference sequence). This CDR3 spans 15 amino acids.

The sequence was obtained from a woman aged 70 to 79 with acute or convalescent COVID-19. Sequenced: peripheral blood. The V and J genes are TRBV27 and TRBJ2-2, with a weak D call TRBD2 (5 bases). This chain's CDR3 is CASSKWGVNTGELFF. In DNA form, the CDR3 reads TGTGCCAGCAGTAAATGGGGAGTTAACACCGGGGAGCTGTTTTTT.